The rows below give T cell receptor beta chains drawn from one sample of a study of T cell changes during pregnancy in multiple sclerosis. The repertoire was sequenced with immunoSEQ multiplex PCR; TCRdb's copy has only in-frame clones and lacks some. The profile shows more than 65,000 clones, roughly 95% of them singletons. The source was peripheral blood, collected in the second trimester of pregnancy. The receptors here all came from a female donor with multiple sclerosis, enrolled in a pregnancy study. Each CDR3 is given with its conserved first and last residue. D genes are given only for firm matches. A clone size is listed for some rows: how often the clone was seen (once, few, many), or a class if it is expanded.

>.|TRBV5-6|TRBJ2-5|.
CASSFLRTGFRETQYF
TGTGCCAGCAGCTTTCTAAGGACGGGGTTTCGGGAGACCCAGTACTTC
>.|TRBV6-5|TRBJ1-3|.
CASSYRGSGNTIYF
TGTGCCAGCAGTTATAGGGGCTCTGGAAACACCATATATTTT
>TRBD2|TRBV4-1|TRBJ2-1|.
CASSQGGTGTSGNEQFF
TGCGCCAGCAGCCAAGGGGGCACCGGGACTAGCGGCAATGAGCAGTTCTTC
>TRBD2|TRBV7-2|TRBJ2-2|.
CASSFSGSGAGELFF
TGTGCCAGCAGCTTTAGCGGGAGTGGCGCCGGGGAGCTGTTTTTT
>.|TRBV27|TRBJ1-1|few
CASSFRQVGTEAFF
TGTGCCAGCAGTTTCCGCCAGGTGGGCACTGAAGCTTTCTTT
>.|TRBV6-1|TRBJ1-1|.
CASRVNTEAFF
TGTGCCAGCCGAGTAAACACTGAAGCTTTCTTT
>.|TRBV4-3|TRBJ2-7|.
CASSPTLAGIGNEQYF
TGCGCCAGCAGCCCCACCTTGGCAGGGATCGGAAACGAGCAGTACTTC
>TRBD2|TRBV4-3|TRBJ2-1|.
CASSHRNWTSGRASPQFF
TGCGCCAGCAGCCACCGTAACTGGACTAGCGGGAGGGCCTCCCCGCAGTTCTTC
>TRBD2|TRBV13|TRBJ2-3|.
CASSLGVAGNTQYF
TGTGCCAGCAGCTTAGGGGTAGCGGGGAATACGCAGTATTTT
>TRBD1|TRBV30|TRBJ1-1|.
CAWGTGLTEAFF
TGTGCCTGGGGGACAGGTTTAACTGAAGCTTTCTTT
>.|TRBV9|TRBJ2-1|.
CASNAEGAYGEQFF
TGTGCCAGCAACGCAGAAGGAGCCTATGGTGAGCAGTTCTTC
>TRBD2|TRBV13|TRBJ2-3|.
CASSSGLAGGIDTQYF
TGTGCCAGCAGCTCAGGACTAGCGGGAGGGATAGATACGCAGTATTTT
>.|TRBV27|TRBJ2-7|.
CASSPRMGDRPFVQQYF
TGTGCCAGCAGCCCACGTATGGGAGACAGGCCGTTCGTCCAGCAGTACTTC
>.|TRBV5-1|TRBJ2-1|.
CASSIGGGGGEEQFF
TGCGCCAGCTCCATTGGAGGCGGGGGCGGGGAAGAGCAGTTCTTC
>TRBD1|TRBV7-9|TRBJ2-2|.
CASSPGQSNTGELFF
TGTGCCAGCAGCCCGGGACAGTCGAACACCGGGGAGCTGTTTTTT
>TRBD2|TRBV10-2|TRBJ2-2|.
CASSERLASGELFF
TGCGCCAGCAGTGAGCGACTAGCGAGCGGGGAGCTGTTTTTT
>.|TRBV28|TRBJ1-4|.
CASSSLTGYEKLFF
TGTGCCAGCAGCAGTCTTACGGGTTATGAAAAACTGTTTTTT
>TRBD2|TRBV4-2|TRBJ2-7|.
CASSQDSGGTSYEQYF
TGTGCCAGCAGCCAAGATAGCGGGGGGACTTCCTACGAGCAGTACTTC
>.|TRBV5-1|TRBJ2-2|.
CASSFKTGTGELFF
TGCGCCAGCAGCTTCAAGACAGGCACCGGGGAGCTGTTTTTT
>.|TRBV5-1|TRBJ2-1|.
CASSLVPRAYNEQFF
TGCGCCAGCAGCTTGGTTCCCCGGGCCTACAATGAGCAGTTCTTC
>.|TRBV5-5|TRBJ2-2|.
CASRTGTSNTGELFF
TGTGCCAGCAGGACCGGGACTTCGAACACCGGGGAGCTGTTTTTT
>.|TRBV19|TRBJ2-7|.
CASRPQDGEQYF
TGTGCCAGCAGACCGCAGGATGGCGAGCAGTACTTC
>.|TRBV19|TRBJ2-2|.
CASSIVSGLTGELFF
TGTGCCAGTAGTATAGTCTCAGGTCTCACCGGGGAGCTGTTTTTT
>TRBD2|TRBV6-4|TRBJ2-1|.
CASSLLAGADEQFF
TGTGCCAGCAGTTTGCTAGCGGGAGCCGATGAGCAGTTCTTC
>TRBD2|TRBV27|TRBJ2-7|few
CASRGTSGSVYEQYF
TGTGCCAGCAGGGGAACTAGCGGGAGTGTCTACGAGCAGTACTTC
>TRBD1|TRBV5-4|TRBJ1-2|once
CASSPTPSTGAGGYTF
TGTGCCAGCAGCCCAACCCCTTCGACAGGGGCCGGTGGCTACACCTTC
>TRBD1|TRBV6-4|TRBJ1-1|.
CASTTYSQGGDTEAFF
TGTGCCAGCACCACATATTCACAGGGGGGGGACACTGAAGCTTTCTTT
>TRBD1|TRBV19|TRBJ2-1|.
CATLSGTGVNEQFF
TGTGCCACGCTATCCGGGACAGGGGTCAATGAGCAGTTCTTC